This T cell receptor beta chain was found in a study of cytomegalovirus exposure and HLA in healthy donors. The CDR3 has 11 amino acids. Germline values: CDR1 SNHLY, CDR2 FYNNEI. V was clipped by 8 bases and J by 8 bases, with 12 bases between them. Remarks on this clone: The sample has other DNA sequences that encode this CDR3 too.

Primers: 60 Vbeta forward and 13 Jbeta reverse. Sequencing was performed with immunoSEQ multiplex PCR; in TCRdb, only in-frame clones are kept and a portion is missing. Here the sample spans 150,000 to 200,000 clones, 75% to 85% being singletons. The receptor's source is a girl aged 2 to 10 in good health and CMV-seropositive. Sequencing was done on a sample of PBMCs. The chain uses TRBV2 and TRBJ1-1; D is uncertain. The CDR3 coding sequence is TGTGCCAGCTCAGTGGGAGGAGAAGCTTTCTTT. Amino acids: CASSVGGEAFF.